Listed here are 16 T cell receptor beta chains from one sample, sequenced in a study of T cells after yellow fever vaccination. TCRdb re-called the 5' RACE reads through MiXCR, storing one row per CDR3 protein. There are roughly 350,000 distinct CDR3 sequences in the sample; roughly 3.9% occur only once, and around 23% lies in the top ten. The sequencing used PBMCs, collected 5 days after the yellow fever booster vaccination. All receptors derive from a man aged 18-30 years who received the YFV17D yellow fever vaccine.

The chain recombines TRBV30 with TRBJ2-7; weak D call: TRBD2 (6 bases). V lost 3 bases and J 3 bases, leaving 9 bases between the germline ends. CDR3 length: 12 residues. Germline CDR1 and CDR2: GTSNPN and SVGIG (reference sequence). The CDR3 nucleotides are TGTGCCTGGAGCCGGGGAGGCTACGAGCAGTACTTC. Its translation is CAWSRGGYEQYF.

This clonotype has ten or more counts. The gene calls are TRBV20-1 and TRBJ1-6; TRBD1 might be the D (6 bases). V was cut by 6 bases and J by 8 bases, with 14 bases left in between. Germline V gene data show CDR1 as DFQATT and CDR2 as SNEGSKA (reference sequence). This CDR3 is built from 13 residues. CDR3 bases: TGCAGTGCCCAGGGGCAGGGTCATTCACCCCTCCACTTT. Translating gives CSAQGQGHSPLHF.

The chain carries TRBV12-3 or TRBV12-4 and TRBJ2-2, with 7 positions matching TRBD1. V shed 6 bases and J 5 bases; nucleotides not matched to a gene: 9. This CDR3 spans 15 amino acids. This chain's CDR3 is CASRPRQGGTGELFF. The CDR3 region has the DNA TGTGCCAGCAGACCCCGACAGGGTGGGACCGGGGAGCTGTTTTTT.

J is TRBJ2-6 and V is TRBV6-6; TRBD2 matches at 8 bases. The CDR3 loop spans 16 amino acids. After removal of 8 bases from V and 1 base from J, the junction contained 7 bases not matched to a gene. Looked up from germline, CDR1 is MNHNY and CDR2 is SVGAGI (reference sequence). The CDR3 sequence is CASYGGGISGANVLTF. The CDR3 DNA sequence: TGTGCCAGCTACGGGGGGGGAATATCTGGGGCCAACGTCCTGACTTTC.

This clonotype showed up many times. The J gene is TRBJ2-3, the V gene TRBV11-2; D is ambiguous. Germline V gives CDR1 SGHAT, CDR2 FQNNGV. CDR3 length equals 13 residues. Deletions cut 1 base from V and 4 bases from J, with 6 bases between. The CDR3 nucleotides are TGTGCCAGCAGCTTAGTTGGCCCAGATACGCAGTATTTT. The encoded protein is CASSLVGPDTQYF.

This clonotype was found many times. The chain uses TRBV20-1 and TRBJ2-3; 11 bases fit TRBD2. This CDR3 has 14 residues. V shed 3 bases, J shed 4 bases, and the junction held 3 bases outside the gene matches. Germline V CDR1 and CDR2: DFQATT, SNEGSKA (reference sequence). This chain's CDR3 is CSASDSGGADTQYF. CDR3 in DNA: TGCAGTGCTAGTGATAGCGGGGGGGCAGATACGCAGTATTTT.

The CDR3 DNA sequence: TGTGCCAGCAGTTACGATCGGCCCCAGCATTTT. This gives the protein CASSYDRPQHF. The V and J genes are TRBV6-6 and TRBJ1-5; no clear D gene. V was cut by 2 bases and J by 9 bases, with 5 bases left in between. This CDR3 has 11 residues. In germline, CDR1 is MNHNY, CDR2 SVGAGI (reference sequence).

This clonotype was observed many times. The rearrangement joins TRBV11-2 to TRBJ1-4; perhaps TRBD1 as D (5 bases). Looked up from germline, CDR1 is SGHAT and CDR2 is FQNNGV. Trimming removed 4 bases from V and 7 bases from J, with 10 bases in between. CDR3 size: 13 residues. CDR3 sequence reads: CASSSGVGEKLFF. The CDR3 DNA sequence: TGTGCCAGCAGCTCGGGGGTGGGTGAAAAACTGTTTTTT. The whole variable domain, filled in from reference TRBV11-2 and TRBJ1-4, reads EAGVAQSPRYKIIEKRQSVAFWCNPISGHATLYWYQQILGQGPKLLIQFQNNGVVDDSQLPKDRFSAERLKGVDSTLKIQPAKLEDSAVYLCASSSGVGEKLFFGSGTQLSVL.

This clonotype showed up many times. The genes are TRBV6-1 and TRBJ2-1; unclear D gene. CDR3 size: 16 residues. The V and J ends lost 4 bases and 0 bases respectively, with 13 bases between them. Germline V gives CDR1 MNHNS, CDR2 SASEGT. The CDR3 loop reads CASSVDWLSSYNEQFF. The CDR3 DNA is TGTGCCAGCAGTGTCGACTGGTTAAGCTCCTACAATGAGCAGTTCTTC.

The J gene is TRBJ2-7, the V gene TRBV3-1; D unresolved. Trimming removed 5 bases at V and 4 bases at J, with 15 bases between. The CDR3 runs 14 residues. Germline-derived CDR1 and CDR2 are LGHDT and YNNKEL (reference sequence). This CDR3 is CASSETGPTYEQYF. In nucleotides, the CDR3 is TGTGCCAGCAGCGAGACTGGCCCTACGTACGAGCAGTACTTC.

The V gene is TRBV18, the J gene TRBJ2-3, with 8 bases lining up with TRBD2. Unmatched junction bases numbered 1, after V lost 2 bases and J lost 0 bases. The CDR3 is made up of 15 amino acids. The germline gives CDR1 KGHSH, CDR2 LQKENI. CDR3 region: CASSPTGGSTDTQYF. The CDR3 DNA reads TGTGCCAGCTCACCAACGGGGGGGAGCACAGATACGCAGTATTTT.

The V gene is TRBV29-1, the J gene TRBJ2-2, with a tentative D call TRBD1 (5 bases). CDR3 length: 16 residues. Trimming removed 0 bases at V and 4 bases at J, with 15 bases between. Germline-derived CDR1 and CDR2 are SQVTM and ANQGSEA. The CDR3: CSVEDSGREGTGELFF. CDR3 bases: TGCAGCGTTGAAGATTCGGGCAGGGAAGGCACCGGGGAGCTGTTTTTT.

This clonotype was seen a handful of times. The rearrangement uses TRBV12-3 or TRBV12-4 and TRBJ1-2; D call uncertain. V was pared by 7 bases and J by 7 bases, with 13 bases between. The CDR3 covers 12 residues. CDR3 amino acids: CASTQTRGGYTF. The CDR3 nucleotides read TGTGCCAGCACCCAGACCCGGGGTGGCTACACCTTC.

The genes are TRBV18 and TRBJ2-5, with 8 bases lining up with TRBD1. V was clipped by 6 bases and J by 5 bases; unmatched bases: 8. Germline V gene data show CDR1 as KGHSH and CDR2 as LQKENI. The CDR3 consists of 14 residues. The CDR3 DNA reads TGTGCCAGCTCGCCCACGGACAGGGAGGAGACCCAGTACTTC. Protein product: CASSPTDREETQYF. Full variable domain (rest looked up from reference TRBV18 and TRBJ2-5): NAGVMQNPRHLVRRRGQEARLRCSPMKGHSHVYWYRQLPEEGLKFMVYLQKENIIDESGMPKERFSAEFPKEGPSILRIQQVVRGDSAAYFCASSPTDREETQYFGPGTRLLVL.

This clonotype turned up a few times. The chain recombines TRBV20-1 with TRBJ1-5; the D gene is possibly TRBD1 (5 bases). The CDR3 is 15 residues long. V gave up 0 bases and J gave up 6 bases, with 15 bases separating them. CDR1 DFQATT and CDR2 SNEGSKA come from the germline V gene (reference sequence). This CDR3 is CSARDNQGLGQPQHF. The CDR3 bases are TGCAGTGCTAGAGATAACCAGGGTCTTGGTCAGCCCCAGCATTTT.

The chain combines TRBV4-1 with TRBJ1-2; tentatively, D is TRBD1 (6 bases). Germline V gene data show CDR1 as MGHRA and CDR2 as YSYEKL. Trimming pared 6 bases from V and 2 bases from J, leaving 19 bases between. This CDR3 has 16 residues. The CDR3 sequence is CASRTYGDNTNYGYTF. In DNA, the CDR3 is TGCGCCAGCAGAACCTATGGGGACAACACAAACTATGGCTACACCTTC.